These T cell receptor beta chains were read from a single sample in a study of cytomegalovirus exposure and HLA in healthy donors. Sequenced by immunoSEQ multiplex PCR; TCRdb stores in-frame clones only, minus some. Of 150,000 to 200,000 clones listed, roughly nine tenths were seen once; the top ten hold roughly 7%. The specimen was PBMCs. These receptors originate from a young man in good health and CMV-seropositive. The CDR3 runs from the conserved cysteine through the conserved F or W. Each record gives: CDR3 DNA, CDR3 protein, D gene, V gene, J gene, clone size. A D gene is named only where the DNA matches it firmly. The size of a clone is reported for some rows only, either as once, few or many, or as a class for expanded clones.

CDR3nt: TGCGCCAGCAGCCAATTTCAGGGGACGAACTCTGGAAACACCATATATTTT; CDR3aa: CASSQFQGTNSGNTIYF; d_gene: NA; v_gene: TRBV4-1; j_gene: TRBJ1-3; abundance: NA
CDR3nt: TGCGCCAGCAGTGACCGCAGGGGGCAAGGCTATGGCTACACCTTC; CDR3aa: CASSDRRGQGYGYTF; d_gene: TRBD1; v_gene: TRBV10-2; j_gene: TRBJ1-2; abundance: NA
CDR3nt: TGCGCCAGCAGCAGGACAGGGAACGAGGCGGAGACCCAGTACTTC; CDR3aa: CASSRTGNEAETQYF; d_gene: TRBD1; v_gene: TRBV5-1; j_gene: TRBJ2-5; abundance: NA
CDR3nt: TGCAGCGCCCGGGTTGACACCGGGGAGCTGTTTTTT; CDR3aa: CSARVDTGELFF; d_gene: NA; v_gene: TRBV29-1; j_gene: TRBJ2-2; abundance: NA
CDR3nt: TGTGCCAGCAGTTTCGCCGGGAGGGTCTACGAGCAGTACTTC; CDR3aa: CASSFAGRVYEQYF; d_gene: TRBD2; v_gene: TRBV28; j_gene: TRBJ2-7; abundance: NA
CDR3nt: TGTGCCAGCAGCGCTACAGGGGCTGGAAACACCATATATTTT; CDR3aa: CASSATGAGNTIYF; d_gene: TRBD1; v_gene: TRBV9; j_gene: TRBJ1-3; abundance: NA
CDR3nt: TGTGCCAGCTCACCACTAGGTAGCGGGACCTACGAGCAGTACTTC; CDR3aa: CASSPLGSGTYEQYF; d_gene: TRBD2; v_gene: TRBV18; j_gene: TRBJ2-7; abundance: NA
CDR3nt: TGTGCCAGCAGTTCCTTAGGCGGGCAGGATTATGGCTACACCTTC; CDR3aa: CASSSLGGQDYGYTF; d_gene: NA; v_gene: TRBV27; j_gene: TRBJ1-2; abundance: NA
CDR3nt: TGTGCCAGTCGGGACCCGGGACAGGCAGCCTATGGCTACACCTTC; CDR3aa: CASRDPGQAAYGYTF; d_gene: TRBD1; v_gene: TRBV19; j_gene: TRBJ1-2; abundance: NA
CDR3nt: TGTGCCAGCAGTCCTACTAGTCCCGGGGAGCTGTTTTTT; CDR3aa: CASSPTSPGELFF; d_gene: NA; v_gene: TRBV6-1; j_gene: TRBJ2-2; abundance: NA
CDR3nt: TGTGCCAGCAGTGAGGGGAGCCAACCCCAAATGGTGCAGTACTTC; CDR3aa: CASSEGSQPQMVQYF; d_gene: NA; v_gene: TRBV6-1; j_gene: TRBJ2-7; abundance: NA
CDR3nt: TGTGCCAGCAGCCAAGGGGCTGCGAGCGAGCAGTTCTTC; CDR3aa: CASSQGAASEQFF; d_gene: NA; v_gene: TRBV14; j_gene: TRBJ2-1; abundance: NA
CDR3nt: TGTGCCAGCCTCAGGGACAGCGCCGGGGAGCTGTTTTTT; CDR3aa: CASLRDSAGELFF; d_gene: TRBD1; v_gene: TRBV28; j_gene: TRBJ2-2; abundance: NA
CDR3nt: TGTGCCAGCAGCTTAACTTCAGGGGGAAGGGAGACCCAGTACTTC; CDR3aa: CASSLTSGGRETQYF; d_gene: TRBD1; v_gene: TRBV7-3; j_gene: TRBJ2-5; abundance: NA
CDR3nt: TGTGCCAGCAGCCAAGACGACAGTGGGGGGAAACTCGGCTACACCTTC; CDR3aa: CASSQDDSGGKLGYTF; d_gene: NA; v_gene: TRBV7-2; j_gene: TRBJ1-2; abundance: NA
CDR3nt: TGTGCCAGCATCGTATCGGGACTACCGCACTACGAGCAGTACTTC; CDR3aa: CASIVSGLPHYEQYF; d_gene: NA; v_gene: TRBV21-1; j_gene: TRBJ2-7; abundance: NA
CDR3nt: TGTGCCACCAGCAGAGATCTGGAGGTTGGGGATGAAAAACTGTTTTTT; CDR3aa: CATSRDLEVGDEKLFF; d_gene: NA; v_gene: TRBV15; j_gene: TRBJ1-4; abundance: NA
CDR3nt: TGTGCCAGCAGCTCCTCTAGCGGATCCTACAATGAGCAGTTCTTC; CDR3aa: CASSSSSGSYNEQFF; d_gene: TRBD2; v_gene: TRBV11-2; j_gene: TRBJ2-1; abundance: NA
CDR3nt: TGCGCCAGCAGCCAAGAGCCCGGGCCCTACACTGAAGCTTTCTTT; CDR3aa: CASSQEPGPYTEAFF; d_gene: NA; v_gene: TRBV4-3; j_gene: TRBJ1-1; abundance: NA
CDR3nt: TGTGCCAGCAGGTTAGGAGGGCCATCCTACGAGCAGTACTTC; CDR3aa: CASRLGGPSYEQYF; d_gene: NA; v_gene: TRBV27; j_gene: TRBJ2-7; abundance: NA
CDR3nt: TGTGCCAGCAGCTTAGACCCCCTCCCAGGCTACGAGCAGTACTTC; CDR3aa: CASSLDPLPGYEQYF; d_gene: NA; v_gene: TRBV7-2; j_gene: TRBJ2-7; abundance: once
CDR3nt: TGTGCCATCAGTGAACCTGGAGGACAGACCTACGAGCAGTACTTC; CDR3aa: CAISEPGGQTYEQYF; d_gene: NA; v_gene: TRBV10-3; j_gene: TRBJ2-7; abundance: NA
CDR3nt: TGTGCCAGCAAGGACAGGTTAAACACTGAAGCTTTCTTT; CDR3aa: CASKDRLNTEAFF; d_gene: TRBD1; v_gene: TRBV19; j_gene: TRBJ1-1; abundance: NA
CDR3nt: TGTGCCAGCAGCTCCGCACAGGGGGCCGCAGATACGCAGTATTTT; CDR3aa: CASSSAQGAADTQYF; d_gene: TRBD1; v_gene: TRBV7-9; j_gene: TRBJ2-3; abundance: NA
CDR3nt: TGTGCCAGCAGTCCATCAAACCAGCCCCAGCATTTT; CDR3aa: CASSPSNQPQHF; d_gene: NA; v_gene: TRBV28; j_gene: TRBJ1-5; abundance: NA
CDR3nt: TGTGCCAGCTCACCAGTCAGCCTCCAAGAGACCCAGTACTTC; CDR3aa: CASSPVSLQETQYF; d_gene: NA; v_gene: TRBV18; j_gene: TRBJ2-5; abundance: NA
CDR3nt: TGTGCCAGCAGTTTACTGTCGGACAGGAGTAGCCAAGAGACCCAGTACTTC; CDR3aa: CASSLLSDRSSQETQYF; d_gene: TRBD1; v_gene: TRBV28; j_gene: TRBJ2-5; abundance: NA
CDR3nt: TGTGCCACCAGCAGAGCCCGACTTGGGGGAGATGAAAAACTGTTTTTT; CDR3aa: CATSRARLGGDEKLFF; d_gene: NA; v_gene: TRBV15; j_gene: TRBJ1-4; abundance: NA
CDR3nt: TGCGCCAGCAGCGTCTCGCGGACAGGTGCAGATACGCAGTATTTT; CDR3aa: CASSVSRTGADTQYF; d_gene: TRBD1; v_gene: TRBV5-1; j_gene: TRBJ2-3; abundance: NA
CDR3nt: TGTGCCAGCAGCTTACGACGGGGGGGCAGAACACATAGCACAGATACGCAGTATTTT; CDR3aa: CASSLRRGGRTHSTDTQYF; d_gene: TRBD2; v_gene: TRBV11-1; j_gene: TRBJ2-3; abundance: NA
CDR3nt: TGTGCCAGTAGTACGACCGGGACAGGGGAGTTCTTC; CDR3aa: CASSTTGTGEFF; d_gene: TRBD1; v_gene: TRBV19; j_gene: TRBJ2-1; abundance: NA
CDR3nt: TGTGCCAGCAGCTTCGGGGGCTCTAGCGGCTACACCTTC; CDR3aa: CASSFGGSSGYTF; d_gene: NA; v_gene: TRBV7-6; j_gene: TRBJ1-2; abundance: NA
CDR3nt: TGTGCCAGCAGTTTATCGCCAGGGGTTAATGAAAAACTGTTTTTT; CDR3aa: CASSLSPGVNEKLFF; d_gene: NA; v_gene: TRBV28; j_gene: TRBJ1-4; abundance: NA